This T cell receptor beta chain was retrieved from a study of blood T cell repertoires in COVID-19. TCRdb's copy holds only in-frame clones and misses some; the assay was immunoSEQ multiplex PCR. The sample consists of roughly 99,000 clones, about 89% of them appearing once. V was trimmed by 2 bases and J by 5 bases, leaving 9 bases between them. The CDR3 is 13 residues long. Germline loops: CDR1 MDHEN, CDR2 SYDVKM. This clonotype was obtained from a man aged 35-49 years with active or convalescent COVID-19. Specimen: peripheral blood. This chain uses TRBV28 with TRBJ2-5; D is unresolved. CDR3 region: CASSLHLQETQYF. The CDR3 DNA follows: TGTGCCAGCAGTTTACATCTACAGGAGACCCAGTACTTC. Complete variable domain (other parts from reference TRBV28 and TRBJ2-5): DVKVTQSSRYLVKRTGEKVFLECVQDMDHENMFWYRQDPGLGLRLIYFSYDVKMKEKGDIPEGYSVSREKKERFSLILESASTNQTSMYLCASSLHLQETQYFGPGTRLLVL.